This T cell receptor beta chain comes out of a study of shared clonotypes between healthy human individuals. J lost 0 bases, V lost 5 bases, and 10 bases had no gene match. Germline CDR1 reads SGHAT; CDR2 reads FQNNGV. This CDR3 has 19 residues. Assay used: immunoSEQ multiplex PCR; TCRdb lists only in-frame clones, some missing. The top ten clones hold about 0.37% of a sample with approximately 2.1 million clones, over 90% of them seen once. The chain recombines TRBV11-2 with TRBJ2-6; 10 positions match TRBD1. Sequencing was carried out using naive CD4+ T cells from PBMCs. As to subset: CD45RA+ positively selected. The TCR comes from a man aged 18 to 30 in good health. Some clones in this sample may be carry-over from other donors' samples. CDR3 in DNA: TGTGCCAGCAGCCCGAGAGGACAGGGGGGGAGCTCTGGGGCCAACGTCCTGACTTTC. This translates into CASSPRGQGGSSGANVLTF.